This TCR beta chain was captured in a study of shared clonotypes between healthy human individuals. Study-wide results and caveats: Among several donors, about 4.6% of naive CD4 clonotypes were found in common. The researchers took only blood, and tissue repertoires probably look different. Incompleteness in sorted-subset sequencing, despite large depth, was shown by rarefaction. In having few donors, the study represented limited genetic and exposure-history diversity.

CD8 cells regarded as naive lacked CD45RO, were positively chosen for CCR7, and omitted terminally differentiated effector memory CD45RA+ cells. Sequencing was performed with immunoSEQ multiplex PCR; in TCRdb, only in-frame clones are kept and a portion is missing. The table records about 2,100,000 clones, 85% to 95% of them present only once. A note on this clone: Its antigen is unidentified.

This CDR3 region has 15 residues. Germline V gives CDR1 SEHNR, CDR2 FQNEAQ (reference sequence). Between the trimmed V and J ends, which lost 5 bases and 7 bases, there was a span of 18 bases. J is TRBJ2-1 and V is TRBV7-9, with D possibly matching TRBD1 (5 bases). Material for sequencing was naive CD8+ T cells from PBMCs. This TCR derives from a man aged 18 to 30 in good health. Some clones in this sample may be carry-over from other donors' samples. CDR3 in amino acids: CASSDSRGEWNEQFF. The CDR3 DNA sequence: TGTGCCAGCAGCGACAGTCGTGGTGAGTGGAATGAGCAGTTCTTC.